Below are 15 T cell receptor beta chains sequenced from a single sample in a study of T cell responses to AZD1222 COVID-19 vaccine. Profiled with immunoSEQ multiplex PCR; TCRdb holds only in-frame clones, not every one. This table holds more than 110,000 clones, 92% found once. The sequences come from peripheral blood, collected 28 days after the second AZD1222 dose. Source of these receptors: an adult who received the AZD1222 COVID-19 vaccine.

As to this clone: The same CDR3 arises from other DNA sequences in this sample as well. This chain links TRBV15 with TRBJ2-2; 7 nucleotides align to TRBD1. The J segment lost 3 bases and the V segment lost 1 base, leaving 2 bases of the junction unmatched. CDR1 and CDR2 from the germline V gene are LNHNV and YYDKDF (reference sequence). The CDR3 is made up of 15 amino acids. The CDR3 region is CATSRGDRDTGELFF. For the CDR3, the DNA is TGTGCCACCAGCAGAGGGGACAGAGACACCGGGGAGCTGTTTTTT.

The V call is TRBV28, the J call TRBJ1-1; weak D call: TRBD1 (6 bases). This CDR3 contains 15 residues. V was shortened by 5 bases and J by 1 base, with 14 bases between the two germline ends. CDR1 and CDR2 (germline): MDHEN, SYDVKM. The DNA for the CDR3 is TGTGCCAGCAGTCCATGGACAGTAACGAACACTGAAGCTTTCTTT. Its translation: CASSPWTVTNTEAFF.

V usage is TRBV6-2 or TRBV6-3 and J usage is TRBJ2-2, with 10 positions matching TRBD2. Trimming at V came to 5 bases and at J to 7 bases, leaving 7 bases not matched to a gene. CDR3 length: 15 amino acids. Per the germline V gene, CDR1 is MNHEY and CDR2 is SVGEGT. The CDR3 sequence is CASSIAGGLVGELFF. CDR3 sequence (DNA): TGTGCCAGCAGTATAGCGGGAGGTCTGGTCGGGGAGCTGTTTTTT.

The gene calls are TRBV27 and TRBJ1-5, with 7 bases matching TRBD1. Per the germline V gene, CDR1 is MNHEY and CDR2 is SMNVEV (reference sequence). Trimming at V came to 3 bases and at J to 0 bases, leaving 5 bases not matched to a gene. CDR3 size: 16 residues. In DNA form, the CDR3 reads TGTGCCAGCAGTTTTAGGGGGACAGATAGCAATCAGCCCCAGCATTTT. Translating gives CASSFRGTDSNQPQHF.

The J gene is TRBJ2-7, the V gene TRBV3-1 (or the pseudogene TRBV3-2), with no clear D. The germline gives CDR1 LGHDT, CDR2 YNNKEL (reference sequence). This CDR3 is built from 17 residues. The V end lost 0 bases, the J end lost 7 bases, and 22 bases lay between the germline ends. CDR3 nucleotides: TGTGCCAGCAGCCAAGATGGACGTAAGGACGGAGCCGTGGAGCAGTACTTC. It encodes CASSQDGRKDGAVEQYF.

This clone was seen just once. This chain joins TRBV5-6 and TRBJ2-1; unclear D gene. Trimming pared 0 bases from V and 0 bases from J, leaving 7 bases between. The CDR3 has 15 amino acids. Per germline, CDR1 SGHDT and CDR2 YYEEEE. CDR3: CASSLVGNSYNEQFF. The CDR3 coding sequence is TGTGCCAGCAGCTTGGTTGGTAACTCCTACAATGAGCAGTTCTTC.

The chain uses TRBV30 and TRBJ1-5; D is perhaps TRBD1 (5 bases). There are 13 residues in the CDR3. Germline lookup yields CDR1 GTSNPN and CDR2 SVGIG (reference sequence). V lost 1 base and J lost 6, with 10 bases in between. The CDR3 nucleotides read TGTGCCTGGAGTGGGGGGGGAGCTCAGCCCCAGCATTTT. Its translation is CAWSGGGAQPQHF.

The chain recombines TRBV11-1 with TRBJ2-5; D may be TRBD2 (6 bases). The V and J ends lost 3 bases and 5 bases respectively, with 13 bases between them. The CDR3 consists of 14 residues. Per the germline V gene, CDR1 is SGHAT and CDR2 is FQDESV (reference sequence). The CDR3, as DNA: TGTGCCAGCAGCTTGATCCGGGCGGGGGAGACCCAGTACTTC. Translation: CASSLIRAGETQYF.

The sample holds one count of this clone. The CDR3 here is CASSIAGIYEQYF. As DNA, the CDR3 is TGTGCCAGTAGTATAGCTGGGATCTACGAGCAGTACTTC. The V call is TRBV19, the J call TRBJ2-7; D remains ambiguous. Germline V gene data show CDR1 as LNHDA and CDR2 as SQIVND (reference sequence). Trimming shortened V by 1 base and J by 3 bases, and 7 bases separated the two germline ends. The CDR3 totals 13 residues.

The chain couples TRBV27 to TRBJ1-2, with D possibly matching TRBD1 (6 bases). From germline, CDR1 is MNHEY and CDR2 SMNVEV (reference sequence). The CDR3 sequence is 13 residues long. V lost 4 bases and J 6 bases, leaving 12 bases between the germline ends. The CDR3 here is CASSSGYRDGYTF. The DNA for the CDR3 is TGTGCCAGCAGTTCGGGCTACAGGGATGGCTACACCTTC.

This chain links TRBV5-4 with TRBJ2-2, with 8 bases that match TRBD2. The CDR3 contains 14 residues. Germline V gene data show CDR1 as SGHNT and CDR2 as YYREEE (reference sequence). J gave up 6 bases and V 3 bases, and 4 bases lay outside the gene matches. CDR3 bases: TGTGCCAGCAGCTGGACTAGCTCAGCCGGGGAGCTGTTTTTT. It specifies CASSWTSSAGELFF. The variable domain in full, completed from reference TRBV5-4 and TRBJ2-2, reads ETGVTQSPTHLIKTRGQQVTLRCSSQSGHNTVSWYQQALGQGPQFIFQYYREEENGRGNFPPRFSGLQFPNYSSELNVNALELDDSALYLCASSWTSSAGELFFGEGSRLTVL.

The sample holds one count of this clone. The CDR3 region has the DNA TGTGCCAGTAGTATAGAGAGTCACTACGAGCAGTACTTC. This translates into CASSIESHYEQYF. The genes are TRBV19 and TRBJ2-7; D gene unclear. This CDR3 spans 13 amino acids. The V gene lost 0 bases and the J gene lost 3 bases, with 6 bases spanning the gap. The germline V gene encodes CDR1 LNHDA and CDR2 SQIVND (reference sequence).

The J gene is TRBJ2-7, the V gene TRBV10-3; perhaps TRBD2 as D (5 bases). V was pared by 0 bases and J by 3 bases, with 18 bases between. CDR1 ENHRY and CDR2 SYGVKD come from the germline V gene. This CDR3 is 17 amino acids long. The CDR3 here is CAISESRAPNENYEQYF. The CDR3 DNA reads TGTGCCATCAGTGAGTCGAGGGCCCCCAATGAGAACTACGAGCAGTACTTC.

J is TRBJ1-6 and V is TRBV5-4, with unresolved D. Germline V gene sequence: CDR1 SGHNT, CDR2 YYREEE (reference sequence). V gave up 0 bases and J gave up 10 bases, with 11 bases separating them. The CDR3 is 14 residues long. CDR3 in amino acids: CASSLGGSSSPLHF. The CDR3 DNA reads TGTGCCAGCAGCTTGGGGGGATCTAGCTCACCCCTCCACTTT. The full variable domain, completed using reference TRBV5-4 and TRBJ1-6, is ETGVTQSPTHLIKTRGQQVTLRCSSQSGHNTVSWYQQALGQGPQFIFQYYREEENGRGNFPPRFSGLQFPNYSSELNVNALELDDSALYLCASSLGGSSSPLHFGNGTRLTVT.

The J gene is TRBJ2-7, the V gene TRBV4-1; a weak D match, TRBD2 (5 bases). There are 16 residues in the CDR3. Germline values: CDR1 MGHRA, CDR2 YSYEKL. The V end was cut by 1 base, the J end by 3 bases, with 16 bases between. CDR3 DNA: TGCGCCAGCAGCCAAGTCCCGACCCCGGGGAACTACGAGCAGTACTTC. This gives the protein CASSQVPTPGNYEQYF.